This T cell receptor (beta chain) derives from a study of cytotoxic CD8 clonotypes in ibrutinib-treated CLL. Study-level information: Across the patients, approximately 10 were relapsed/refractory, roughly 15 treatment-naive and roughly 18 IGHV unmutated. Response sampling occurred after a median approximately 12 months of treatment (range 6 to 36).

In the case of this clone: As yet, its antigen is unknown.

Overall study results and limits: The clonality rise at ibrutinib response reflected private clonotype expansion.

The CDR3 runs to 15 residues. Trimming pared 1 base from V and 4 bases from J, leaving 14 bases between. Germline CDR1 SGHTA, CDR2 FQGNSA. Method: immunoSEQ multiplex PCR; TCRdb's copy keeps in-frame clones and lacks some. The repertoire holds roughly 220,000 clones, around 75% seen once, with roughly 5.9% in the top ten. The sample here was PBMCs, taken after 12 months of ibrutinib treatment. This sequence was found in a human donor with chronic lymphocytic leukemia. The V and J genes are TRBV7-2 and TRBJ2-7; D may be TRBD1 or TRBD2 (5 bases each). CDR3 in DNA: TGTGCCAGCAGCTTAGAACCGGGGCGGGCGTACGAGCAGTACTTC. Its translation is CASSLEPGRAYEQYF.